This T cell receptor beta chain was captured in a study of cytomegalovirus exposure and HLA in healthy donors. Study-level findings and limits: What a later analysis showed was that several of the most significant clusters appeared linked to common viral pathogens. The Asian-associated ancestry cluster reportedly had fewer N-insertions than the approximately 610-donor mean in a later analysis. The authors considered a cluster of highly shared sequence variants likely to be a sequencing artifact. Confirmation in vitro established that three CMV-associated chains were specific for CMV antigens.

The PCR contained 60 Vbeta and 13 Jbeta primers. Using immunoSEQ multiplex PCR, the repertoire was profiled, and TCRdb retains in-frame clones only, with some absent. Among some 150,000 clones listed, about three quarters were seen once. V dropped 0 bases and J dropped 8 bases, with 13 bases sitting between them. Germline V gene lookup returns CDR1 MNHNY and CDR2 SVGAGI (reference sequence). This CDR3 has 14 amino acids. This clone was seen once. Its antigen is still unknown. The origin of this receptor is a female donor in good health and CMV-seropositive. J is TRBJ1-2 and V is TRBV6-6, with D tentatively TRBD1 (6 bases). Material: PBMCs. The CDR3 reads CASSYSLGAGGYTF. CDR3 DNA sequence: TGTGCCAGCAGTTACTCATTGGGGGCAGGAGGCTACACCTTC.